This T cell receptor (beta chain) was recovered during a study of T cell repertoires in cytomegalovirus infection. Only a few counts were recorded for this clonotype. Its antigen is as yet unknown. The CDR3 spans 12 residues. The ends were cut back, 6 bases at V and 14 bases at J, with 18 bases in the middle. General study results and limits: Dominating the ex vivo response were HLA-C-restricted CMV-specific TCR beta clonotypes.

TCRdb reprocessed the reads via MiXCR and lists one record per CDR3 protein. The table includes roughly 990,000 distinct CDR3 sequences, roughly 30% detected once. This clonotype was obtained from a human donor in good health (CMV status not recorded). Some clones in this sample may be carry-over from other donors' samples. This sample comprised cultured CD8+ T cells from PBMCs, obtained from culture after CMV antigen stimulation. The rearrangement uses TRBV12-3 or TRBV12-4 and TRBJ2-3; D possibly corresponds to TRBD1 (6 bases). CDR3 nucleotides: TGTGCCAGCAGCAAGGGGGTCCTTGTAGGGTATTTT. Translated: CASSKGVLVGYF.